The 21 T cell receptor beta chains in this list originate from one sample, sequenced in a study of T-cell reconstitution after alpha-beta-depleted transplantation in children. Using unique molecular identifiers, the investigators prepared the TCRbeta library. TCRdb called the PCR reads again in MiXCR, with one record for every CDR3 protein. The sample includes roughly 500,000 distinct CDR3 sequences, about 10% seen only once; the top ten take approximately 2%. The material sequenced was PBMCs, taken before TCRalphabeta/CD19-depleted stem cell transplant. Receptors were obtained from a child aged 2-9 years with inherited bone marrow failure, due to receive a stem cell transplant.

The table lists this clonotype with many counts. The chain has TRBV5-1 and TRBJ2-7; TRBD2 matches 7 bases. With 1 base clipped from V and 4 bases from J, the junction kept 5 bases outside the gene matches. CDR3 length: 14 residues. Germline V gives CDR1 SGHRS, CDR2 YFSETQ. CDR3 sequence reads: CASSLPTSLYEQYF. CDR3 sequence (DNA): TGCGCCAGCAGCTTGCCGACTAGCTTATACGAGCAGTACTTC.

As regards this clonotype: A single base separates this from a much larger clone, so it may be a read error. This sequence joins TRBV28 and TRBJ2-7, with 7 bases fitting TRBD2. CDR3 size: 14 residues. CDR1 and CDR2 from the germline V gene are MDHEN and SYDVKM. The ends lost 8 bases at V and 5 bases at J; junction bases unmatched: 12. The CDR3 DNA follows: TGTGCCAGCTCCTTACGCGGGAGTTTCCACGAGCAGTACTTC. Its protein product is CASSLRGSFHEQYF.

This clonotype was detected ten times or more. The chain recombines TRBV20-1 with TRBJ2-1; 11 bases agree with TRBD1. CDR1 is DFQATT and CDR2 is SNEGSKA in the germline V gene (reference sequence). The V gene end was trimmed by 5 bases and the J gene end by 5 bases; junction bases not matched to a gene: 8. CDR3 length equals 15 residues. The CDR3 DNA reads TGCAGTGCTTTCCGGACAGGGGGCATGGACAATGAGCAGTTCTTC. This sequence encodes CSAFRTGGMDNEQFF.

This clonotype was seen at least ten times. The chain uses TRBV12-3 or TRBV12-4 and TRBJ2-2; 8 nucleotides agree with TRBD2. Losses at the gene ends were 6 bases for V and 6 bases for J; bases not matched to a gene: 3. The CDR3 is made up of 13 amino acids. CDR3 amino acids: CASRGAGAGELFF. CDR3 DNA: TGTGCCAGCAGGGGAGCGGGAGCCGGGGAGCTGTTTTTT.

At least ten counts were recorded for this clonotype. The rearrangement uses TRBV6-2 or TRBV6-3 and TRBJ2-2; D is possibly TRBD1 (5 bases). The CDR3 is 14 amino acids. Germline values: CDR1 MNHEY, CDR2 SVGEGT. V was shortened by 0 bases and J by 3 bases, with 5 bases between the two germline ends. CDR3 protein: CASSYSTDTGELFF. The DNA for the CDR3 is TGTGCCAGCAGTTACTCGACAGACACCGGGGAGCTGTTTTTT.

In its sample, this clonotype was seen many times. The rearrangement joins TRBV10-2 to TRBJ1-2, with D uncertain. Germline CDR1 is WSHSY and CDR2 is SAAADI. V shed 2 bases and J shed 6 bases, with 4 bases lying between them. The CDR3 is made up of 11 amino acids. The CDR3 DNA is TGCGCCAGCAGTGAGCCCCATGGCTACACCTTC. It codes for CASSEPHGYTF.

The J gene is TRBJ1-2, the V gene TRBV10-3, with D perhaps TRBD1 (6 bases). Germline assignment: CDR1 ENHRY and CDR2 SYGVKD. The CDR3 has 18 amino acids. The CDR3 reads CTLSLLPYHRDVNYGYTF. CDR3 nucleotides: TGTACCCTCAGTTTATTGCCCTACCACAGGGATGTGAACTATGGCTACACCTTC.

The CDR3 sequence is CSASGRPVAQYF. CDR3 nucleotides: TGCAGTGCTAGTGGGCGGCCTGTGGCCCAGTACTTC. V is TRBV20-1 and J is TRBJ2-5; D is ambiguous. Germline assignment: CDR1 DFQATT and CDR2 SNEGSKA (reference sequence). With 3 bases removed from V and 9 bases from J, the gap between germline ends came to 14 bases. This CDR3 is built from 12 residues.

The genes are TRBV5-4 and TRBJ2-1; TRBD1 matches 7 bases. V gave up 2 bases and J gave up 9 bases; unmatched junction bases: 5. Germline V gene lookup returns CDR1 SGHNT and CDR2 YYREEE (reference sequence). The CDR3 has 13 amino acids. Here the CDR3 DNA reads TGTGCCAGCAGCTTAACAGGGGTCGGTGAGCAGTTCTTC. Translating gives CASSLTGVGEQFF.

In its sample, this clonotype was seen many times. This sequence joins TRBV12-3 or TRBV12-4 and TRBJ1-3; D is possibly TRBD1 (6 bases). The CDR3 has 14 amino acids. Deletions cut 3 bases from V and 4 bases from J, with 10 bases between. The CDR3 spells CASSFGGAGNTIYF. In DNA, the CDR3 is TGTGCCAGCAGTTTCGGGGGCGCCGGAAACACCATATATTTT.

This clonotype was counted at least ten times. V and J are TRBV4-3 and TRBJ2-1; D is possibly TRBD2 (6 bases). CDR1 and CDR2 from the germline V gene are LGHNA and YSLEER. The CDR3 is 16 amino acids. With 0 bases removed from V and 4 bases from J, the gap between germline ends came to 13 bases. The CDR3 is CASSQDPAGIYNEQFF. DNA for the CDR3: TGCGCCAGCAGCCAAGATCCAGCGGGCATATACAATGAGCAGTTCTTC.

This chain connects TRBV12-3 or TRBV12-4 to TRBJ2-5; 10 positions match TRBD2. The CDR3 extends over 17 amino acids. V lost 4 bases and J lost 2; bases outside the gene matches: 10. CDR3 nucleotide sequence: TGTGCCAGCAGTTGGCTAGCGGGAGTGGGGTTTCAAGAGACCCAGTACTTC. Translation: CASSWLAGVGFQETQYF.

This clonotype has ten or more counts. The chain is built from TRBV6-2 or TRBV6-3 and TRBJ2-1, with 11 bases lining up with TRBD2. CDR3 size: 19 residues. Per germline, CDR1 MNHEY and CDR2 SVGEGT. With 2 bases clipped from V and 10 bases from J, the junction kept 19 bases outside the gene matches. The CDR3 is CASSYTTSGNPRPPEEQFF. The CDR3 nucleotides read TGTGCCAGCAGTTACACGACTAGCGGGAACCCCCGACCCCCTGAAGAGCAGTTCTTC.

A few counts support this clonotype. The gene calls are TRBV9 and TRBJ1-2; D is ambiguous. The V end was cut by 0 bases, the J end by 0 bases, with 15 bases between. The CDR3 contains 17 residues. CDR1 is SGDLS and CDR2 is YYNGEE in the germline V gene. The CDR3 region is CASSVASRQVANYGYTF. For the CDR3, the DNA is TGTGCCAGCAGCGTAGCATCCCGGCAGGTTGCTAACTATGGCTACACCTTC.

This clonotype occurred a few times. V usage is TRBV23-1 and J usage is TRBJ2-1; no firm D call. TRBV23-1 qualifies as an ORF whose function is uncertain. Between the trimmed V and J ends, which lost 3 bases and 0 bases, there was a span of 15 bases. The length of the CDR3 is 17 residues. The CDR3 DNA follows: TGCGCCAGCAGTCAGCCAAAGTATGGTATCTCCTACAATGAGCAGTTCTTC. It codes for CASSQPKYGISYNEQFF.

This clonotype was seen many times. The chain uses TRBV28 and TRBJ2-5; 7 bases agree with TRBD2. Looked up from germline, CDR1 is MDHEN and CDR2 is SYDVKM. The ends lost 5 bases at V and 5 bases at J; junction bases unmatched: 8. The CDR3 runs to 14 residues. CDR3 protein: CASSPAGPTETQYF. The CDR3, as DNA: TGTGCCAGCAGTCCAGCGGGACCTACGGAGACCCAGTACTTC.

The chain employs TRBV29-1 and TRBJ1-4; TRBD1 agrees at 9 bases. The trim removed 7 bases at V and 5 bases at J, leaving 5 bases unmatched. Germline CDR1 is SQVTM and CDR2 is ANQGSEA. CDR3 size: 13 residues. The CDR3 loop is CSGVGTGNEKLFF. Written as DNA, the CDR3 is TGCAGCGGTGTTGGGACAGGGAATGAAAAACTGTTTTTT.

In its sample, this clonotype was seen many times. The V gene is TRBV12-3 or TRBV12-4, the J gene TRBJ1-3, with unresolved D. Between the trimmed V and J ends, which lost 6 bases and 7 bases, there was a span of 7 bases. The CDR3 consists of 11 residues. CDR3 coding DNA: TGTGCCAGCAGGCGGTGGAACACCATATATTTT. Its translation: CASRRWNTIYF.

Only one count was recorded for this clonotype. A clone one base away is much larger, so this may be a read error. The genes are TRBV4-1 and TRBJ2-3; D assignment may be TRBD1 or TRBD2 (6 bases each). The CDR3 consists of 15 residues. Germline CDR1 reads MGHRA; CDR2 reads YSYEKL. Here the CDR3 DNA reads TGCGCCAGCAGACAAGTGAGGGGGGACTCAGATACGCAGTATTTT. It specifies CASRQVRGDSDTQYF.

This clonotype occurred a few times. The chain uses TRBV29-1 and TRBJ2-1; a weak D match, TRBD2 (6 bases). This CDR3 has 13 residues. Looked up from germline, CDR1 is SQVTM and CDR2 is ANQGSEA. Trimming removed 4 bases from V and 3 bases from J, with 10 bases in between. The CDR3 sequence: CSVGGDLYNEQFF. CDR3 in DNA: TGCAGCGTTGGGGGGGACCTCTACAATGAGCAGTTCTTC.

The table lists this clonotype with many counts. This chain links TRBV29-1 with TRBJ1-2; TRBD1 is a possible D gene (6 bases). Germline lookup yields CDR1 SQVTM and CDR2 ANQGSEA. The CDR3 totals 14 residues. V lost 0 bases, J lost 4 bases, and 12 bases lay in between. The CDR3 nucleotides read TGCAGCGTTGAAGAAAGGGGGAATACCTATGGCTACACCTTC. Translation gives CSVEERGNTYGYTF.